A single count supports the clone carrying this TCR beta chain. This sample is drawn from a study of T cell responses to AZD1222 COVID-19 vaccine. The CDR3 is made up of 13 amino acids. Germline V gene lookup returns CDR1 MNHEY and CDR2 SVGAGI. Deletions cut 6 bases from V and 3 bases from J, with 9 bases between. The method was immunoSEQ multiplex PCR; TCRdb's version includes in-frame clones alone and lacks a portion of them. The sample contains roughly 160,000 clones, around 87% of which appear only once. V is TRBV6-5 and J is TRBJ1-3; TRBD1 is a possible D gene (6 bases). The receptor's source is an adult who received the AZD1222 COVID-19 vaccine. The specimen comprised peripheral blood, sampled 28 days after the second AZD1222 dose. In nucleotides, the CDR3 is TGTGCCAGCAGATACAGGGATGGAAACACCATATATTTT. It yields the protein CASRYRDGNTIYF.